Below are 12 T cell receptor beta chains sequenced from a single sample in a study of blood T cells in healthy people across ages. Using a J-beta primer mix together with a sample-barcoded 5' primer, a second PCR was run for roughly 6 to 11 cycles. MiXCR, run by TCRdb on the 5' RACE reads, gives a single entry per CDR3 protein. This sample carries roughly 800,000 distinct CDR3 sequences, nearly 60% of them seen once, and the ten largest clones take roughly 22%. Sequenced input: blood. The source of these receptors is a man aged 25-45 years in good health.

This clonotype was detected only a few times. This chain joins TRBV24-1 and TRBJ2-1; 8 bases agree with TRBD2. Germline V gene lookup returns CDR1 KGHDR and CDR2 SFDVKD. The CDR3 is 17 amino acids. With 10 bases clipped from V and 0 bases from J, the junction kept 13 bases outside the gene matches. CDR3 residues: CATQGSSGQVSYNEQFF. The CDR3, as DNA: TGTGCCACGCAGGGGTCTAGCGGGCAGGTCTCCTACAATGAGCAGTTCTTC.

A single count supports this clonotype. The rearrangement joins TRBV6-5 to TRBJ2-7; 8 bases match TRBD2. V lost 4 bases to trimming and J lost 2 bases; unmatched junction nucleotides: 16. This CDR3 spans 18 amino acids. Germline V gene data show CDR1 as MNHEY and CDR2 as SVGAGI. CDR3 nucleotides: TGTGCCAGCAGTTCTAACTCGCCCGTCGGGAGGGCGGCCTACGAGCAGTACTTC. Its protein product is CASSSNSPVGRAAYEQYF.

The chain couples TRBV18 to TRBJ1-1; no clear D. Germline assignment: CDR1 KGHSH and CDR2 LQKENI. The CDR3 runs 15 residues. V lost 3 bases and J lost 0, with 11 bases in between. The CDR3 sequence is CASSPDGDLNTEAFF. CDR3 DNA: TGTGCCAGCTCACCTGACGGGGATTTGAACACTGAAGCTTTCTTT. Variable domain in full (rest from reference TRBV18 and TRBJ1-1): NAGVMQNPRHLVRRRGQEARLRCSPMKGHSHVYWYRQLPEEGLKFMVYLQKENIIDESGMPKERFSAEFPKEGPSILRIQQVVRGDSAAYFCASSPDGDLNTEAFFGQGTRLTVV.

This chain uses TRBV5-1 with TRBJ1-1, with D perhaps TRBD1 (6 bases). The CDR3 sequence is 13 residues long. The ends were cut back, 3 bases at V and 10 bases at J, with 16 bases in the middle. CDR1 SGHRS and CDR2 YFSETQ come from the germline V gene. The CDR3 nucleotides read TGCGCCAGCAGCTCCGGAGGGGGGAGAGGAGCTTTCTTT. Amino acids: CASSSGGGRGAFF.

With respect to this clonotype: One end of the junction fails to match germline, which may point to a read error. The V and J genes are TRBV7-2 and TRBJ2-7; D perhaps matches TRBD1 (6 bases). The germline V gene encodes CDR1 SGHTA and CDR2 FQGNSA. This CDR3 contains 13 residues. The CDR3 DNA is TGTGCCGGCAGTATAATACAGGGCTACGAGCAGTACTTC. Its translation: CAGSIIQGYEQYF.

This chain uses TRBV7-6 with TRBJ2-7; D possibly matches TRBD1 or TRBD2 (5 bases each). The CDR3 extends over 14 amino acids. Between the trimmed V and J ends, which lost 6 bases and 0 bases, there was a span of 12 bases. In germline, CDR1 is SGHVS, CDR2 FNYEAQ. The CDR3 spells CASRLDDSSYEQYF. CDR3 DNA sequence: TGTGCCAGCAGACTAGACGACAGCTCCTACGAGCAGTACTTC.

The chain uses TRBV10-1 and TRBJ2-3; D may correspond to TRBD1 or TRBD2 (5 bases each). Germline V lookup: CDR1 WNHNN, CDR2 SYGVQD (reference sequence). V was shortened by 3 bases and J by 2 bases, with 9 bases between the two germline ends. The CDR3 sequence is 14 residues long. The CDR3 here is CASSDGGYTDTQYF. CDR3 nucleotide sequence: TGCGCCAGCAGTGATGGGGGATACACAGATACGCAGTATTTT.

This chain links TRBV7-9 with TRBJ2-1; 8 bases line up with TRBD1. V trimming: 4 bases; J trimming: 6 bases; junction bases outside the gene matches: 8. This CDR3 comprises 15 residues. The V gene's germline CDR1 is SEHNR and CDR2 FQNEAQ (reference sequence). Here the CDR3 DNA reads TGTGCCAGCAGCTCCCGGACAGGGAGGTTCAATGAGCAGTTCTTC. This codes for CASSSRTGRFNEQFF.

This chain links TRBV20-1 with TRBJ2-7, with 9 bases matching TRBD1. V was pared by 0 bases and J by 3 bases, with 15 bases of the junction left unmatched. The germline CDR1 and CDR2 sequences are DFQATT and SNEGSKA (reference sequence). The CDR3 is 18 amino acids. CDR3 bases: TGCAGTGCTAGAGATCCTCGAGGGCGGGACAGGGTGGTCTACGAGCAGTACTTC. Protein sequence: CSARDPRGRDRVVYEQYF.

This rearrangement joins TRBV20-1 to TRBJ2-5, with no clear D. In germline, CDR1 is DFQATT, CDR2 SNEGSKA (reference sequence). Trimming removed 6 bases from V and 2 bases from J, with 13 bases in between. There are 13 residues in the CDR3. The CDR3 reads CSAPGGVQETQYF. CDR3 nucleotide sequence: TGCAGTGCCCCCGGTGGGGTACAAGAGACCCAGTACTTC.

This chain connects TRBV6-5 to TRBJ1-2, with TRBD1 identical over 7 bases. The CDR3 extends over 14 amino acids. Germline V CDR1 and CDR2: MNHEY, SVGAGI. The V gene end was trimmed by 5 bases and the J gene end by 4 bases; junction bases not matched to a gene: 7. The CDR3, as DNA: TGTGCCAGCAGTCAAGCAGGGGGTCTCTATGGCTACACCTTC. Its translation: CASSQAGGLYGYTF.

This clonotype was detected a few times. The CDR3 DNA is TGCAGTGCTGAAAGCCCGCTAGGGTACAATGAGCAGTTCTTC. Amino acids: CSAESPLGYNEQFF. The chain carries TRBV20-1 and TRBJ2-1; no clear D gene. Trimming pared 5 bases from V and 4 bases from J, leaving 15 bases between. Germline V gives CDR1 DFQATT, CDR2 SNEGSKA (reference sequence). The CDR3 spans 14 residues.